What follows are 21 T cell receptor beta chains derived from one specimen sequenced in a study of blood T cell repertoires in COVID-19. Repertoires were generated with immunoSEQ multiplex PCR, while TCRdb's copy carries only in-frame clones and drops some. The sample contains about 230,000 clones, around 89% of which appear only once. The material sequenced was PBMCs or T cells enriched from blood (not recorded which). The receptors were gathered from a woman between 40 and 50 years old with acute COVID-19.

This clone occurred many times. This chain connects TRBV10-3 to TRBJ2-7, with 11 bases that match TRBD1. V dropped 7 bases and J dropped 5; count of bases not matched to a gene: 10. The CDR3 covers 15 residues. CDR1 is ENHRY, CDR2 SYGVKD, per germline. Here the CDR3 DNA reads TGTGCCATCATCCTGTCCGGGACAGGGGGGCACGAGCAGTACTTC. This sequence encodes CAIILSGTGGHEQYF.

The chain employs TRBV3-1 (or the pseudogene TRBV3-2) and TRBJ2-1; TRBD2 matches at 13 bases. The length of the CDR3 is 18 residues. Per germline, CDR1 LGHDT and CDR2 YNNKEL (reference sequence). After removal of 3 bases from V and 0 bases from J, the junction contained 5 bases not matched to a gene. The DNA for the CDR3 is TGTGCCAGCAGCCACCGGACTAGCGGGGGACGCTCCTACAATGAGCAGTTCTTC. Protein: CASSHRTSGGRSYNEQFF.

The chain combines TRBV5-6 with TRBJ1-1, with TRBD1 as a possible D gene (6 bases). CDR3 length equals 15 residues. V was shortened by 4 bases and J by 0 bases, with 13 bases between the two germline ends. CDR1 SGHDT and CDR2 YYEEEE come from the germline V gene. CDR3 nucleotides: TGTGCCAGCAGCACCCGACAGGTTGTGAACACTGAAGCTTTCTTT. Its protein is CASSTRQVVNTEAFF.

The chain joins TRBV29-1 to TRBJ2-7; 10 bases fit TRBD2. After removal of 7 bases from V and 0 bases from J, the junction contained 6 bases not matched to a gene. Germline lookup yields CDR1 SQVTM and CDR2 ANQGSEA. This CDR3 is built from 14 residues. CDR3 sequence: CSGSSGGRSYEQYF. The CDR3 DNA reads TGCAGCGGGTCTAGCGGGGGACGCTCCTACGAGCAGTACTTC.

The genes are TRBV5-1 and TRBJ1-4; TRBD1 aligns across 8 bases. V was pared by 0 bases and J by 3 bases, with 4 bases of the junction left unmatched. Per germline, CDR1 SGHRS and CDR2 YFSETQ. The CDR3 has 16 amino acids. The CDR3 loop reads CASSLDGTGPNEKLFF. In DNA form, the CDR3 reads TGCGCCAGCAGCTTGGACGGGACAGGACCTAATGAAAAACTGTTTTTT. The variable domain in full, with the rest retrieved from reference TRBV5-1 and TRBJ1-4, is KAGVTQTPRYLIKTRGQQVTLSCSPISGHRSVSWYQQTPGQGLQFLFEYFSETQRNKGNFPGRFSGRQFSNSRSEMNVSTLELGDSALYLCASSLDGTGPNEKLFFGSGTQLSVL.

The chain joins TRBV7-2 to TRBJ2-1, with 13 bases matching TRBD2. This CDR3 region has 16 residues. The V gene's germline CDR1 is SGHTA and CDR2 FQGNSA. J was trimmed by 8 bases and V by 2 bases; bases with no gene match: 6. The CDR3 DNA reads as TGTGCCAGCAGCTTAACTAGCGGGAGGGCCGGGCATGAGCAGTTCTTC. Amino acids: CASSLTSGRAGHEQFF.

The chain recombines TRBV11-3 with TRBJ2-4; the D gene is possibly TRBD1 (5 bases). CDR1 is SGHNT and CDR2 is YENEEA in the germline V gene. V shed 11 bases and J shed 7 bases, with 21 bases lying between them. There are 14 residues in the CDR3. CDR3 DNA sequence: TGTGCCCTCGCCCCGGGCAGGGCCACGAACATTCAGTACTTC. Protein: CALAPGRATNIQYF.

This chain links TRBV7-2 with TRBJ2-3; D may be TRBD2 (5 bases). Germline V gives CDR1 SGHTA, CDR2 FQGNSA. Trimming took off 2 bases at V and 5 bases at J, with 11 bases between the two ends. The CDR3 is 14 residues long. CDR3 sequence reads: CASSLRGPEDTQYF. The CDR3 DNA is TGTGCCAGCAGCTTAAGAGGGCCAGAAGATACGCAGTATTTT.

This clone was found a few times. A junction end diverges from the germline sequence, so it may reflect a read error. The genes are TRBV6-5 and TRBJ1-2, with a possible D match to TRBD1 (6 bases). Germline V gene data show CDR1 as MNHEY and CDR2 as SVGAGI. The CDR3 spans 11 residues. CDR3 coding DNA: TGTGCCAGCTTTGGGAGCCGACAGGCGGCCTTC. It encodes CASFGSRQAAF.

This sequence joins TRBV19 and TRBJ2-1; D gene unclear. Germline assignment: CDR1 LNHDA and CDR2 SQIVND (reference sequence). The CDR3 spans 13 residues. V was shortened by 3 bases and J by 5 bases, with 8 bases between the two germline ends. CDR3 DNA sequence: TGTGCCAGTAGTATCTCTATCAACAATGAGCAGTTCTTC. Residues: CASSISINNEQFF.

The J gene is TRBJ1-2, the V gene TRBV27; TRBD1 matches at 7 bases. Germline assignment: CDR1 MNHEY and CDR2 SMNVEV (reference sequence). V trimming: 0 bases; J trimming: 8 bases; junction bases outside the gene matches: 9. There are 15 residues in the CDR3. The CDR3 loop reads CASSLSRGGFWGYTF. DNA for the CDR3: TGTGCCAGCAGTTTATCGAGAGGGGGCTTTTGGGGCTACACCTTC.

This clone was seen just once. The rearrangement uses TRBV4-3 and TRBJ2-1; 8 nucleotides line up with TRBD1. The CDR3 is 17 amino acids. V was clipped by 0 bases and J by 4 bases; unmatched bases: 8. Germline V gives CDR1 LGHNA, CDR2 YSLEER. The CDR3 sequence is CASSQDPAGGGYNEQFF. For the CDR3, the DNA is TGCGCCAGCAGCCAAGATCCAGCAGGGGGCGGGTACAATGAGCAGTTCTTC.

This chain links TRBV27 with TRBJ2-1, with 11 bases aligning to TRBD2. Germline lookup yields CDR1 MNHEY and CDR2 SMNVEV (reference sequence). The junction had 11 bases not matched to a gene; V was cut back by 7 bases and J by 0 bases. This CDR3 has 18 residues. CDR3 protein: CASKFLLAGESSYNEQFF. CDR3 nucleotides: TGTGCCAGCAAATTCCTACTAGCGGGGGAAAGCTCCTACAATGAGCAGTTCTTC.

This sequence joins TRBV29-1 and TRBJ2-5; D remains unclear. Trimming removed 3 bases at V and 4 bases at J, with 15 bases between. The CDR3 loop spans 14 amino acids. The germline CDR1 and CDR2 sequences are SQVTM and ANQGSEA. CDR3 bases: TGCAGCGTTGAGGGCCCATCCCCCCGAGAGACCCAGTACTTC. It specifies CSVEGPSPRETQYF.

This clone has only one observation. This sequence joins TRBV9 and TRBJ2-1, with D possibly TRBD2 on 6 matching bases. This CDR3 spans 15 amino acids. V was clipped by 4 bases and J by 5 bases, with 16 bases between them. The germline gives CDR1 SGDLS, CDR2 YYNGEE. In nucleotides, the CDR3 is TGTGCCAGCAGCCCGAGGCCCGCGGGGCACAATGAGCAGTTCTTC. It is translated as CASSPRPAGHNEQFF.

The chain uses TRBV30 and TRBJ1-2; 7 positions agree with TRBD1. V was clipped by 5 bases and J by 0 bases; unmatched bases: 0. The germline CDR1 and CDR2 sequences are GTSNPN and SVGIG (reference sequence). The CDR3 runs to 12 residues. The CDR3 sequence: CAWDRANYGYTF. The CDR3 DNA is TGTGCCTGGGACAGGGCTAACTATGGCTACACCTTC. The full variable domain, with the rest looked up from reference TRBV30 and TRBJ1-2, is SQTIHQWPATLVQPVGSPLSLECTVEGTSNPNLYWYRQAAGRGLQLLFYSVGIGQISSEVPQNLSASRPQDRQFILSSKKLLLSDSGFYLCAWDRANYGYTFGSGTRLTVV.

V is TRBV12-3 or TRBV12-4 and J is TRBJ2-1; TRBD2 aligns across 7 bases. The CDR3 is 12 residues long. V lost 3 bases, J lost 8 bases, and 1 base stayed unmatched. For the CDR3, the DNA is TGTGCCAGCAGTTTGAGCGGGGATGAGCAGTTCTTC. Amino acid sequence: CASSLSGDEQFF.

V gene TRBV28 combines with J gene TRBJ2-1, with TRBD1 as a possible D gene (6 bases). Germline CDR1 MDHEN, CDR2 SYDVKM. Trimming left V 2 bases short and J 6 bases short, with 8 bases between. This CDR3 spans 13 amino acids. Written as DNA, the CDR3 is TGTGCCAGCAGTTTAGGGACACTCAATGAGCAGTTCTTC. This gives the protein CASSLGTLNEQFF.

The rearrangement joins TRBV7-2 to TRBJ1-1, with 7 bases aligning to TRBD1. Germline CDR1 reads SGHTA; CDR2 reads FQGNSA. Trimming at V came to 1 base and at J to 10 bases, leaving 6 bases not matched to a gene. The CDR3 totals 13 residues. The CDR3 region is CASSLGGGSRAFF. For the CDR3, the DNA is TGTGCCAGCAGCTTAGGAGGGGGCAGTAGAGCTTTCTTT.

The chain links TRBV5-6 to TRBJ2-3, with 9 bases that match TRBD2. CDR3 length: 17 residues. Germline V CDR1 and CDR2: SGHDT, YYEEEE. V was pared by 0 bases and J by 3 bases, with 8 bases of the junction left unmatched. In nucleotides, the CDR3 is TGTGCCAGCAGCTTGGCTAGCGGGGCTCTTCGTACAGATACGCAGTATTTT. Its protein is CASSLASGALRTDTQYF.

The chain links TRBV2 to TRBJ2-2; D might be TRBD2 (5 bases). The germline V gene has CDR1 SNHLY and CDR2 FYNNEI. The CDR3 contains 16 residues. Trimming removed 2 bases at V and 0 bases at J, with 10 bases between. CDR3 amino acids: CASSETDYANTGELFF. In nucleotides, the CDR3 is TGTGCCAGCAGTGAAACCGACTACGCGAACACCGGGGAGCTGTTTTTT.